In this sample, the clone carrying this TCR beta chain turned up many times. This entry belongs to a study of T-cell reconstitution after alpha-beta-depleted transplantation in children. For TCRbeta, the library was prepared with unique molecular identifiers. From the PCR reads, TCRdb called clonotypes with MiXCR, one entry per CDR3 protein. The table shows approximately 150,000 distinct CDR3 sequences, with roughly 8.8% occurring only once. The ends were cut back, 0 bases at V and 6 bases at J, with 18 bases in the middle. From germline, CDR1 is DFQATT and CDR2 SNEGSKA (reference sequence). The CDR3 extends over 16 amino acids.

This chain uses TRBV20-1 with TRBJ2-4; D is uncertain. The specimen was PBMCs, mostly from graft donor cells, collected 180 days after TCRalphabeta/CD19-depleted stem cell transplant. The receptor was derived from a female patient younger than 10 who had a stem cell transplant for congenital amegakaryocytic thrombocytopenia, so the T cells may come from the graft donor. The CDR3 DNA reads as TGCAGTGCTAGAGATTTCGGGCAGGCCCCATCAAACATTCAGTACTTC. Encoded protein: CSARDFGQAPSNIQYF.